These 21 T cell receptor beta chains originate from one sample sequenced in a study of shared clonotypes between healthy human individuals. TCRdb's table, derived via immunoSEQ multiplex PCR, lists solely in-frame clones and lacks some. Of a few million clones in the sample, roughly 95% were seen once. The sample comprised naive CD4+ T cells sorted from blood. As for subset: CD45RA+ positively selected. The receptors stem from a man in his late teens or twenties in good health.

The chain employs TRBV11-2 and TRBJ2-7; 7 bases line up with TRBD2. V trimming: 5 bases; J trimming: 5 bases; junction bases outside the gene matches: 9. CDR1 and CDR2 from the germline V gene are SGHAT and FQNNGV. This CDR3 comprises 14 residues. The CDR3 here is CASSTWEGPNEQYF. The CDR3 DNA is TGTGCCAGCAGCACCTGGGAGGGCCCGAACGAGCAGTACTTC.

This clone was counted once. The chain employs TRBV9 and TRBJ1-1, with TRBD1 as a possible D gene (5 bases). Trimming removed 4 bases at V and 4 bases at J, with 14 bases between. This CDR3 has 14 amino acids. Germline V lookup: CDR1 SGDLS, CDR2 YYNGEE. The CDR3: CASSPRVWGTEAFF. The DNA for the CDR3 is TGTGCCAGCAGCCCCAGGGTCTGGGGCACTGAAGCTTTCTTT.

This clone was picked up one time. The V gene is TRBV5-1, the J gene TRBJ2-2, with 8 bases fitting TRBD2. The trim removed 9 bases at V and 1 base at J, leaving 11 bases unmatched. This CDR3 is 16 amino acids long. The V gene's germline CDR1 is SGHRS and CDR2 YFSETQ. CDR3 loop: CATSPFAGGNTGELFF. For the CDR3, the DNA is TGCGCCACCTCACCGTTTGCGGGAGGGAACACCGGGGAGCTGTTTTTT.

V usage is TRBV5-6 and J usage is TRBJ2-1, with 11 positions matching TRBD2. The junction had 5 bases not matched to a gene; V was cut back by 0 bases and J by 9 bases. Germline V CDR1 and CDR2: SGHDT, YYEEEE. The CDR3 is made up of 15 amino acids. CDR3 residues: CASSLAGLAGGEQFF. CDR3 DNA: TGTGCCAGCAGCTTGGCCGGGCTAGCGGGGGGTGAGCAGTTCTTC.

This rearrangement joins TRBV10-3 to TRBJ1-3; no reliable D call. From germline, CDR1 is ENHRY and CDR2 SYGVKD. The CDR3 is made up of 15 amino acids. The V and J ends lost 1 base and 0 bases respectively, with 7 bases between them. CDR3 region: CAISELAASGNTIYF. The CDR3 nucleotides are TGTGCCATCAGTGAGTTGGCAGCCTCTGGAAACACCATATATTTT.

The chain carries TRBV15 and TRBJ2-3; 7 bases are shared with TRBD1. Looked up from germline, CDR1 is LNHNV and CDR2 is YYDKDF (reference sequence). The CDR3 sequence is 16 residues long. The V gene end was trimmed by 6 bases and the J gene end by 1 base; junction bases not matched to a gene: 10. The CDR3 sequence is CATRGGQASGTDTQYF. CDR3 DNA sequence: TGTGCCACCAGGGGTGGACAGGCTTCGGGCACAGATACGCAGTATTTT.

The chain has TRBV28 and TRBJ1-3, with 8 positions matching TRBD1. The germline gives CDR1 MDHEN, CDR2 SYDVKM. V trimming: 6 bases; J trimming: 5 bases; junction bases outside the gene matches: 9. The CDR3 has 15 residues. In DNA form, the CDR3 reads TGTGCCAGCAGGACAGGGGATAAAGGGAGAAACACCATATATTTT. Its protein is CASRTGDKGRNTIYF.

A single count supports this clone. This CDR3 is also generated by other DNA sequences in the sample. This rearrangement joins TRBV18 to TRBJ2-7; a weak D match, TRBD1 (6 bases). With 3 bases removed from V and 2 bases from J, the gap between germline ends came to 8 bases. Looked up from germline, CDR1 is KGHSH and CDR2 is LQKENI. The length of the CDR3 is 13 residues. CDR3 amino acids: CASSPGDTYEQYF. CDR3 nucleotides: TGTGCCAGCTCACCTGGGGACACCTACGAGCAGTACTTC.

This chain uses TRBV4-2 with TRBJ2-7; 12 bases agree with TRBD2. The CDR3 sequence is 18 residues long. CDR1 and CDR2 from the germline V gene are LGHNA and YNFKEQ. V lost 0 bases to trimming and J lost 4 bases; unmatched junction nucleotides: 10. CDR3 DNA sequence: TGTGCCAGCAGCCAAGATGACAGGACTAGCGGGGTTTGGTACGAGCAGTACTTC. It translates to CASSQDDRTSGVWYEQYF.

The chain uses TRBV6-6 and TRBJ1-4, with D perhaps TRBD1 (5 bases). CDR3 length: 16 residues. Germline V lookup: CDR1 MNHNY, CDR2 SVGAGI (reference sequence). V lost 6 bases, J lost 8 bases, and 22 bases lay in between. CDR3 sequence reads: CASSKPTGGEREKLFF. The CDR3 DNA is TGTGCCAGCAGCAAACCTACGGGGGGGGAACGGGAAAAACTGTTTTTT.

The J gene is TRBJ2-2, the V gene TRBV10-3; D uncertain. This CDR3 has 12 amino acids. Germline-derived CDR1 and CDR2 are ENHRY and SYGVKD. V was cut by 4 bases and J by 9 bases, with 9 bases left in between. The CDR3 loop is CAISGLDRELFF. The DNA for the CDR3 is TGTGCCATCAGTGGCTTAGATAGGGAGCTGTTTTTT.

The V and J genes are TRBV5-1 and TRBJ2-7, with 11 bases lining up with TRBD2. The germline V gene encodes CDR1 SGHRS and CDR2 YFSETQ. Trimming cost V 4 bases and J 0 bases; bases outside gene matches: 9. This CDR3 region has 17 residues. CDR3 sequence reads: CASSPFPLAGDSYEQYF. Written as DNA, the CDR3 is TGCGCCAGCAGCCCGTTTCCACTAGCGGGGGACTCCTACGAGCAGTACTTC.

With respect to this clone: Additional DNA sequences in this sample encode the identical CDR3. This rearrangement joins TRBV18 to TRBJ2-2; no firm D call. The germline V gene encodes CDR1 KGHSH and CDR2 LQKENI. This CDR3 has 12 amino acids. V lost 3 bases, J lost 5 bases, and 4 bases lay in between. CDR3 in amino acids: CASSPLTGELFF. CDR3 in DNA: TGTGCCAGCTCACCTTTAACCGGGGAGCTGTTTTTT.

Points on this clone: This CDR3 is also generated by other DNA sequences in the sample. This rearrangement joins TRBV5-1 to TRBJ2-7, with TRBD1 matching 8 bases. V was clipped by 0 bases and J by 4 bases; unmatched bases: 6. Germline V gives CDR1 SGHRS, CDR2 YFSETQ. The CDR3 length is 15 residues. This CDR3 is CASSLAGTGGYEQYF. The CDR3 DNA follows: TGCGCCAGCAGCTTGGCCGGGACAGGAGGTTACGAGCAGTACTTC.

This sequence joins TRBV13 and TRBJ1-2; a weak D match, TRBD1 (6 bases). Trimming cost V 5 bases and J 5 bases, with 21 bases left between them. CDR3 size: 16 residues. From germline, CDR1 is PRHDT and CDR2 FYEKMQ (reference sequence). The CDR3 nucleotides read TGTGCCAGCAGCGCGACAGGCCGGCTTCCGGGGTATGGCTACACCTTC. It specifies CASSATGRLPGYGYTF.

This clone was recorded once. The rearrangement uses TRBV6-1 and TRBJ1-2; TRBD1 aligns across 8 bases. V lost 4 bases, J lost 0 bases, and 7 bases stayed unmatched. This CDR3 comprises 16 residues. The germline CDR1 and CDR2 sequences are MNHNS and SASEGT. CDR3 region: CASSGTGPPANYGYTF. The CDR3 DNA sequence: TGTGCCAGCAGTGGGACAGGGCCACCAGCTAACTATGGCTACACCTTC.

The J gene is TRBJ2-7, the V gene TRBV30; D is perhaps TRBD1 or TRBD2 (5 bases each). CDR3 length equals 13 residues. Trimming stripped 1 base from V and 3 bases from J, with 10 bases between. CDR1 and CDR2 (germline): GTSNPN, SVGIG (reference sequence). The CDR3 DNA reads TGTGCCTGGAGTGACGGGGACGTCTACGAGCAGTACTTC. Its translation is CAWSDGDVYEQYF.

CDR3 bases: TGTGCCAGCAGTCCTGCACAGGGGAACACCGGGGAGCTGTTTTTT. It encodes CASSPAQGNTGELFF. The rearrangement uses TRBV27 and TRBJ2-2, with D perhaps TRBD1 (6 bases). Germline-derived CDR1 and CDR2 are MNHEY and SMNVEV (reference sequence). With 5 bases removed from V and 1 base from J, the gap between germline ends came to 11 bases. This CDR3 has 15 amino acids.

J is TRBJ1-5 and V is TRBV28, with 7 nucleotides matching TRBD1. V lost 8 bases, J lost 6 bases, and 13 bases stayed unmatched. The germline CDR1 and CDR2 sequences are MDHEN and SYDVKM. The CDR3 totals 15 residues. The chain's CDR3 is CASRPLDRESQPQHF. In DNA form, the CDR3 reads TGTGCCAGCCGTCCCTTAGACAGGGAGAGTCAGCCCCAGCATTTT.

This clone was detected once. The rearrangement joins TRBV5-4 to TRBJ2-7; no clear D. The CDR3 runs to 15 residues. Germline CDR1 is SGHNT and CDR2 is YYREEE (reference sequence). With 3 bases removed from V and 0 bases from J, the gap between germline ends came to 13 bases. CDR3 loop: CASSSDPLSSYEQYF. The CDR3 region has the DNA TGTGCCAGCAGCTCGGACCCACTTAGCTCCTACGAGCAGTACTTC.

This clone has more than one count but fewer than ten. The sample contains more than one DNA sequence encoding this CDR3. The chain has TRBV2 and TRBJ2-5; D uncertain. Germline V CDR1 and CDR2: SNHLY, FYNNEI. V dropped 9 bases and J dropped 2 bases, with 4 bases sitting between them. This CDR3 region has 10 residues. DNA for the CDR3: TGTGCCAGTAAACAAGAGACCCAGTACTTC. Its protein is CASKQETQYF.